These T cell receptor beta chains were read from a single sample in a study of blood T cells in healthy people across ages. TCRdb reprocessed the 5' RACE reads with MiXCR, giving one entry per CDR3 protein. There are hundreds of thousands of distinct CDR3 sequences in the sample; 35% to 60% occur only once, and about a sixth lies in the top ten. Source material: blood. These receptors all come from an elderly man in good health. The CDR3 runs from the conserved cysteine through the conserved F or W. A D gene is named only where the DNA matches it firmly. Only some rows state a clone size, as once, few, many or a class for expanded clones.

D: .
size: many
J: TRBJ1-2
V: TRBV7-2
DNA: TGTGCCAGCAGTCTACCTCAAATCTATGGCTACACCTTC
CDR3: CASSLPQIYGYTF

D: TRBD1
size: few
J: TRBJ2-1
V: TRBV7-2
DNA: TGTGCCAGCAGCCGGACAGGGGTCGATGAGCAGTTCTTC
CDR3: CASSRTGVDEQFF

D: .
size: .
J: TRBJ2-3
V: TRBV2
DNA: TGTGCCAGCAGACGACAACGAGATAGCACAGATACGCAGTATTTT
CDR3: CASRRQRDSTDTQYF

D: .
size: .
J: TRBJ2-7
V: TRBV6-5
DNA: TGTGCCAGCAGCCCCGGGGTCATTTCCTACGAGCAGTACTTC
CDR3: CASSPGVISYEQYF

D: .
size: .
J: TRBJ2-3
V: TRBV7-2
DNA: TGTGCCAGCGGACCAACAGATACGCAGTATTTT
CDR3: CASGPTDTQYF

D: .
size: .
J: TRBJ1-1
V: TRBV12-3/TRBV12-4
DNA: TGTGCCAGCAGTTTCGCCGGGGAGCTCACTGAAGCTTTCTTT
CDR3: CASSFAGELTEAFF

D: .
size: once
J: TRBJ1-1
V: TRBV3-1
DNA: TGTGCCAGCAGCCAGAAGGCTGAAGCTTTCTTT
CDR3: CASSQKAEAFF

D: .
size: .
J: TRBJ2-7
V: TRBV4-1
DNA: TGCGCCAGCAGCCAAGCAGAGCGGGCCCACTCCTACGAGCAGTACTTC
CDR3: CASSQAERAHSYEQYF

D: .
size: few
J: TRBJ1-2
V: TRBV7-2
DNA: TGTGCCAGCAGCTTAGATCTCGGAGAGGATGTCGGCTACACCTTC
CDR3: CASSLDLGEDVGYTF

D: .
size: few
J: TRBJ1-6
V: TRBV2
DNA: TGTGCCAGCAGCGCAGAGGGCTTAGGAATTTCACCCCTCCACTTT
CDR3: CASSAEGLGISPLHF

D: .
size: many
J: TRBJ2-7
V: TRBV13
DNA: TGTGCCAGCAGCTCCGGGATCTCCTACGAGCAGTACTTC
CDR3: CASSSGISYEQYF